Presented here are 9 T cell receptor beta chains from one specimen sequenced in a study of cytomegalovirus exposure and HLA in healthy donors. The PCR used 60 Vbeta and 13 Jbeta primers. Assay used: immunoSEQ multiplex PCR; TCRdb lists only in-frame clones, some missing. Of 120,000 to 150,000 clones in the sample, around 80% were seen once. The source material was PBMCs. Receptors originate from a man aged 18 to 30 in good health and CMV-seropositive.

This clone is a singleton in its sample. The CDR3 DNA follows: TGTGCCAGTTCCGGGGGTGGGGAGATTACCCAGTACTTC. Protein: CASSGGGEITQYF. The V call is TRBV19, the J call TRBJ2-5; D perhaps matches TRBD2 (6 bases). The germline V gene has CDR1 LNHDA and CDR2 SQIVND (reference sequence). The V end was cut by 8 bases, the J end by 8 bases, with 18 bases between. The CDR3 length is 13 residues.

This clone was seen a few times. Other DNA sequences from this sample encode an identical CDR3 as well. The gene calls are TRBV5-4 and TRBJ2-7, with a tentative D call TRBD2 (5 bases). CDR3 length equals 13 residues. Trimming pared 0 bases from V and 4 bases from J, leaving 8 bases between. The V gene's germline CDR1 is SGHNT and CDR2 YYREEE (reference sequence). The CDR3 DNA reads TGTGCCAGCAGCTTGGGGACTGGTTACGAGCAGTACTTC. This gives the protein CASSLGTGYEQYF.

A note on this clone: This same CDR3 is encoded by further DNA sequences in the sample. This chain links TRBV28 with TRBJ2-7; D unclear. V lost 2 bases, J lost 2 bases, and 7 bases lay in between. Looked up from germline, CDR1 is MDHEN and CDR2 is SYDVKM. This CDR3 spans 13 amino acids. The CDR3 sequence is CASSLDSTYEQYF. The CDR3 DNA reads as TGTGCCAGCAGTTTAGACTCCACCTACGAGCAGTACTTC.

The V call is TRBV29-1, the J call TRBJ2-2, with 13 nucleotides matching TRBD2. The CDR3 length is 16 residues. The germline V gene has CDR1 SQVTM and CDR2 ANQGSEA. V shed 5 bases, J shed 3 bases, and the junction held 6 bases outside the gene matches. CDR3 in DNA: TGCAGCGTTAGGACTAGCGGGAGTTTAGACACCGGGGAGCTGTTTTTT. Translated: CSVRTSGSLDTGELFF.

The V gene is TRBV6-4, the J gene TRBJ2-3; D is perhaps TRBD2 (6 bases). This CDR3 comprises 14 residues. Germline loops: CDR1 MRHNA, CDR2 SNTAGT. V dropped 7 bases and J dropped 0 bases, with 11 bases sitting between them. The CDR3 DNA sequence: TGTGCCAGCAAGCGGACTACTAGCACAGATACGCAGTATTTT. Amino acid sequence: CASKRTTSTDTQYF.

The V gene is TRBV9, the J gene TRBJ2-1; D unresolved. Germline CDR1 reads SGDLS; CDR2 reads YYNGEE. V gave up 0 bases and J gave up 7 bases, with 14 bases separating them. CDR3 length: 15 amino acids. The CDR3: CASSVVSARMNEQFF. CDR3 DNA sequence: TGTGCCAGCAGCGTAGTCTCAGCGAGGATGAATGAGCAGTTCTTC. Full variable domain (rest looked up from reference TRBV9 and TRBJ2-1): DSGVTQTPKHLITATGQRVTLRCSPRSGDLSVYWYQQSLDQGLQFLIQYYNGEERAKGNILERFSAQQFPDLHSELNLSSLELGDSALYFCASSVVSARMNEQFFGPGTRLTVL.

This rearrangement joins TRBV7-9 to TRBJ2-5; 7 nucleotides agree with TRBD1. Germline values: CDR1 SEHNR, CDR2 FQNEAQ (reference sequence). The CDR3 spans 15 residues. The trim removed 1 base at V and 6 bases at J, leaving 8 bases unmatched. CDR3 sequence reads: CASSLDRTGPKTQYF. The CDR3 DNA reads TGTGCCAGCAGCTTAGACAGGACAGGCCCCAAGACCCAGTACTTC.

V usage is TRBV5-1 and J usage is TRBJ1-4, with 9 bases lining up with TRBD1. V lost 0 bases and J lost 8; bases outside the gene matches: 5. CDR3 size: 15 residues. Germline lookup yields CDR1 SGHRS and CDR2 YFSETQ. This CDR3 is CASSLGDREGEKLFF. The CDR3 DNA reads as TGCGCCAGCAGCTTGGGGGACAGGGAGGGGGAAAAACTGTTTTTT.

The genes are TRBV7-3 and TRBJ2-3; 7 bases agree with TRBD2. The V and J ends lost 1 base and 6 bases, in that order; junction bases with no gene match: 1. Germline V CDR1 and CDR2: SGHTA, FQGTGA. The CDR3 contains 13 residues. The CDR3 DNA follows: TGTGCCAGCAGCTTAATGGGGGGGGATACGCAGTATTTT. Its protein is CASSLMGGDTQYF.